This T cell receptor (beta chain) originates from a study of T-cell memory formation after mild COVID-19 (dated by TCRdb to the early 2020s). Describing the broader study: TCR sequence clusters from the two donors were largely donor specific. T-cell clones expanding and contracting after mild COVID-19 in a couple of donors were tracked by longitudinal TCRalpha and TCRbeta repertoire sequencing. The cohort was made up of two young adult volunteers, one female and one male, who were previously healthy. On the study overall, not on this receptor specifically: Contracting CD4+ clones turned up mainly in the CM and EM memory subsets, whereas EMRA was where CD8+ clones were enriched. The detection of some responding clones in pre-infection memory suggests that pre-existing cross-reactive memory T cells joined the SARS-CoV-2 response. From day 15 to 85, contracting clones showed balanced CD4/CD8 phenotypes, whereas a second wave of clones that expanded from day 15 to 37 leaned towards CD4+. SARS-CoV-2 specificity was not confirmed for the second-wave clones peaking on day 37. The study covered only a couple of mild cases, and larger cohorts including severe cases with pre-infection samples were considered necessary.

Ficoll-Paque density gradient centrifugation was the method used to isolate PBMCs. V drops 6 bases and J drops 2 bases, leaving 10 bases in between. Its CDR3 holds 14 amino acids, cysteine through phenylalanine. CDR3 DNA only is kept here, 42 bases in frame from base 1. CDR1 LGHDT and CDR2 YNNKEL were looked up in the germline V gene (reference sequence). The sequencer was an Illumina NovaSeq 6000. cDNA libraries for TCRalpha and TCRbeta were prepared by 5'RACE using constant-segment primers, with sample barcodes and unique molecular identifiers added. RNA was extracted from every sample with Trizol reagent. Amplification of the libraries took two PCR steps, and the second step added a second sample barcode plus Illumina TruSeq adapters. Sequencing of libraries was performed on an Illumina NovaSeq with 2 x 150 bp paired-end reads. Concerning the study's data processing: The reads were demultiplexed and collapsed into UMI-guided consensus sequences using migec v1.2.7. Using mixcr v2.1.11, UMI consensuses were aligned to TRA and TRB V and J templates and then assembled into clonotypes. A clonotype was counted as expanded or contracted only if both edgeR and NoisET called the change significant, with noise models trained on biological replicates. edgeR calls used a false discovery rate-adjusted p below 0.01 and a log2 fold-change threshold of 1. As an exploratory analysis of dynamics, max-normalized trajectories of the 1000 most abundant clonotypes were examined by PCA with hierarchical clustering. Separately sequenced CD4+ and CD8+ repertoires were used to assign a CD4 or CD8 phenotype to each responding clone. The public reads were reprocessed in TCRdb via fastp at Q25 and MiXCR, keeping in-frame beta chains. Identical CDR3 protein sequences are pooled into one entry, listed with their most common genes and DNA. The V and J calls were determined by TCRdb, not by the authors. The sample table records about 320,000 distinct CDR3 sequences; roughly an eighth of these occur just once. Clones ranked in the top ten supply roughly a fifth of the sample.

As for this clonotype: Its recognized antigen is unknown. No base qualities exist here, and no much larger clone lies one base off it.

The sample taken for sequencing was PBMCs or a T cell subset sorted from them (not recorded which). This sequence originates from a man between 18 and 35 years old who had mild COVID-19 (a few samples of this study predate the infection). The sample titles of this study are shuffled in the database, so cell type and time point are left out; the donor was told from shared clones. The sequence is built from TRBV3-1 and TRBJ2-2, with TRBD2 as a weak D call on 6 bases. The CDR3 protein is CASRERVNTGELFF. The sequenced DNA is TGTGCCAGCAGGGAGCGGGTTAACACCGGGGAGCTGTTTTTT.